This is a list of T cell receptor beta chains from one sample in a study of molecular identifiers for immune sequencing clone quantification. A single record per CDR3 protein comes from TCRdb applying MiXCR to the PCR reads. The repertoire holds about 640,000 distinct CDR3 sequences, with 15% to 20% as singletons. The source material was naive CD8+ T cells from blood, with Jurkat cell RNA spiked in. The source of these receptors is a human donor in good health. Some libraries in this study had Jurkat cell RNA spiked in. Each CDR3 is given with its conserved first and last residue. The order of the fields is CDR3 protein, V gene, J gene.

CDR3: CASSFDGGTEAFF
V: TRBV5-5
J: TRBJ1-1

CDR3: CASSAQPGQGGKNTIYF
V: TRBV12-3/TRBV12-4
J: TRBJ1-3

CDR3: CASSSDRFLEQYF
V: TRBV7-9
J: TRBJ2-7

CDR3: CSASEVTSVSLHGNEQFF
V: TRBV20-1
J: TRBJ2-1

CDR3: CASSLTTTTQETQYF
V: TRBV7-9
J: TRBJ2-5

CDR3: CASRPMGSSGNTIYF
V: TRBV6-6
J: TRBJ1-3

CDR3: CASSSNRLAGSSYNGQFF
V: TRBV7-2
J: TRBJ2-1

CDR3: CASRWTGVDTEAFF
V: TRBV6-2/TRBV6-3
J: TRBJ1-1

CDR3: CASHIGDRSYEQYF
V: TRBV2
J: TRBJ2-7

CDR3: CASSLAVGELGNQPQHF
V: TRBV7-9
J: TRBJ1-5

CDR3: CASSLGGGAEQYF
V: TRBV5-6
J: TRBJ2-7

CDR3: CASSFGTEPYEQYF
V: TRBV5-1
J: TRBJ2-7

CDR3: CASSLDGGIESYNEQFF
V: TRBV5-1
J: TRBJ2-1

CDR3: CASSGASQETQYF
V: TRBV6-2/TRBV6-3
J: TRBJ2-5

CDR3: CASSLDPNGHQETQYF
V: TRBV5-1
J: TRBJ2-5

CDR3: CASSQDLAGLLVTDTQYF
V: TRBV3-1
J: TRBJ2-3

CDR3: CASSLSAHELNSGANVLTF
V: TRBV7-6
J: TRBJ2-6

CDR3: CSVDTHTGELFF
V: TRBV29-1
J: TRBJ2-2

CDR3: CASSPRTDYTEAFF
V: TRBV18
J: TRBJ1-1

CDR3: CASSIVSGYYEQYF
V: TRBV19
J: TRBJ2-7

CDR3: CASSEGRTTNEKLFF
V: TRBV7-8
J: TRBJ1-4

CDR3: CASSQDPGSSEAFF
V: TRBV4-1
J: TRBJ1-1

CDR3: CASSPLPSGRTEAFF
V: TRBV7-9
J: TRBJ1-1

CDR3: CAGTPEITDTQYF
V: TRBV12-3/TRBV12-4
J: TRBJ2-3

CDR3: CSARDLGQQGYEQYF
V: TRBV20-1
J: TRBJ2-7

CDR3: CASGIAGLAYEQYF
V: TRBV19
J: TRBJ2-7

CDR3: CASSLGVGEGQPQHF
V: TRBV7-9
J: TRBJ1-5

CDR3: CATSREQSSYEAFF
V: TRBV15
J: TRBJ1-1

CDR3: CASSIMDPAADYGYTF
V: TRBV19
J: TRBJ1-2

CDR3: CASSQDVLAGADTQYF
V: TRBV4-1
J: TRBJ2-3